A selection of T cell receptor beta chains follows, all from one sample in a study of response to subunit inactivated influenza vaccine. MiXCR, run by TCRdb on the RT-PCR reads, gives a single entry per CDR3 protein. The sample has some 570,000 distinct CDR3 sequences, about 10% seen once; the top ten hold approximately 11%. The sample was also reused in another study, on T cells expressing NK-cell markers.

This material consisted of PBMCs from blood, taken on the day of vaccination. Source of these receptors: a man aged 45-65 years who received an inactivated influenza vaccine. CDR3s include the opening cysteine and the closing phenylalanine or tryptophan. Each record gives: V gene, J gene, CDR3 protein.

TRBV25-1	TRBJ2-6	CASSEYLQTNVLTF
TRBV11-1	TRBJ2-1	CASSLQLGSSYNEQFF
TRBV29-1	TRBJ2-1	CSVEDRGKSYNEQFF
TRBV12-3/TRBV12-4	TRBJ1-2	CASSSTGYGYTF
TRBV28	TRBJ1-4	CASSNLEKLFF
TRBV9	TRBJ2-2	CASSSPELFF
TRBV5-1	TRBJ2-1	CASSEREYEQFF
TRBV29-1	TRBJ2-5	CSVGGIQETQYF
TRBV5-1	TRBJ2-2	CASSRGTSNTGELFF
TRBV4-2	TRBJ1-2	CASSHLRENSYGYTF
TRBV5-1	TRBJ2-1	CASSLESSALSEQFF
TRBV29-1	TRBJ2-4	CSASQKVLAKNIQYF
TRBV20-1	TRBJ1-2	CSARGTANYGYTF
TRBV7-2	TRBJ2-5	CASSPGQGEVETQYF
TRBV6-5	TRBJ1-3	CASSYSIEAGPGNTIYF
TRBV20-1	TRBJ2-2	CSARNGDGGELFF
TRBV5-1	TRBJ2-2	CASSSQGFGELFF
TRBV20-1	TRBJ2-7	CSAGNPGLRSSYEQYF
TRBV6-2/TRBV6-3	TRBJ1-3	CASSLDGSGNTIYF
TRBV29-1	TRBJ2-1	CSVEDRGLGNEQFF
TRBV2	TRBJ2-3	CASSVSKWTGRHTDTQYF
TRBV20-1	TRBJ2-3	CSARMSGDHRDTQYF
TRBV4-1	TRBJ1-2	CASSFPGGINYGYTF
TRBV20-1	TRBJ2-5	CSARDQWNRRSGF
TRBV4-2	TRBJ2-7	CASSQDIGYEQYF
TRBV18	TRBJ2-1	CASSPKVGREYNEQFF
TRBV2	TRBJ1-4	CASRTGTGTEKLFF
TRBV12-3/TRBV12-4	TRBJ2-5	CATGWDQETQYF
TRBV28	TRBJ1-1	CASSSADSGWKIFF
TRBV6-5	TRBJ2-1	CASSLSGTGSYNEQFF
TRBV7-2	TRBJ2-1	CASSLSRDLGNEQFF
TRBV29-1	TRBJ2-5	CSVRGQGGETQYF
TRBV15	TRBJ2-5	CATSLWTGGLETQYF
TRBV14	TRBJ2-4	CASSRDLAGNIQYF
TRBV28	TRBJ2-7	CASRRQPGLYYEQYF
TRBV4-1	TRBJ1-1	CASSQATGGRAFF
TRBV5-1	TRBJ2-7	CASSLWDRGNNEQYF
TRBV6-1	TRBJ2-1	CASSDTGGGNNEQFF
TRBV20-1	TRBJ1-1	CSARQGNPNTEAFF
TRBV2	TRBJ1-2	CASRMGQATYGYTF
TRBV12-3/TRBV12-4	TRBJ2-3	CASSWGLARDTQYF